These 19 T cell receptor beta chains share one sample of origin, sequenced in a study of tumor-infiltrating lymphocytes in primary liver carcinoma. A primer matching the constant region was used to make TCR beta cDNA from around 460 ng of total RNA. For TCR beta, libraries were produced by three nested multiplex PCR rounds using slightly modified ARM-PCR. The first two PCR rounds used TRBV1-TRBV30 forward primers with a C-beta reverse primer, about 10 cycles each. A single record per CDR3 protein comes from TCRdb applying MiXCR to the multiplex PCR reads. The sample comprises 250,000 to 350,000 distinct CDR3 sequences, roughly 60% of which are singletons, and approximately 15% rests with the top ten. The study extracted blood RNA from unsorted whole blood and also extracted germline DNA. The sample comprised peripheral blood. These receptors came from a woman aged 30 to 39 with primary liver carcinoma and hepatitis B virus infection.

On this clonotype: It may be a read error: a sequence one base away is much more abundant. The rearrangement links TRBV12-3 or TRBV12-4 to TRBJ1-1; tentatively, D is TRBD1 (5 bases). V lost 7 bases to trimming and J lost 5 bases, with 14 bases between them. CDR3 size: 13 residues. In DNA form, the CDR3 reads TGTGCCAGCACTATGCAGGGATGGACTGAAGCTTTCTTT. Protein sequence: CASTMQGWTEAFF.

Only one count was recorded for this clonotype. The J gene is TRBJ2-5, the V gene TRBV28; TRBD2 aligns across 10 bases. Unmatched junction bases numbered 20, after V lost 6 bases and J lost 10 bases. Germline assignment: CDR1 MDHEN and CDR2 SYDVKM. The CDR3 loop spans 17 amino acids. CDR3 region: CASSPRGLAGDVHNQYF. CDR3 bases: TGTGCCAGCAGCCCCCGAGGGCTAGCGGGAGACGTTCATAACCAGTACTTC.

Comment on this clonotype: Without the conserved terminal phenylalanine or tryptophan, this CDR3 likely stems from a read error. This chain joins TRBV7-9 and TRBJ1-5; tentatively, D is TRBD1 (6 bases). CDR1 is SEHNR and CDR2 is FQNEAQ in the germline V gene (reference sequence). The CDR3 has 16 residues. V was pared by 1 base and J by 4 bases, with 14 bases between. The CDR3 region has the DNA TGTGCCAGCAGCTTAGTAACAGGGTGGGGGAATCAGCCCCAGCATGTT. This translates into CASSLVTGWGNQPQHV.

This clonotype was observed a handful of times. A read error may produce the germline difference seen at one junction end. This rearrangement joins TRBV11-3 to TRBJ2-1, with D possibly being TRBD1 or TRBD2 (5 bases each). The CDR3 contains 16 residues. Germline CDR1 SGHNT, CDR2 YENEEA. CDR3 in amino acids: CASSSPGRSPGHEQSF. In nucleotides, the CDR3 is TGTGCCAGCAGCTCCCCGGGGCGTTCCCCGGGTCATGAGCAGTCCTTC.

Concerning this clonotype itself: The CDR3 carries no conserved terminal phenylalanine or tryptophan, so it likely arises from a read error. V and J are TRBV5-5 and TRBJ2-7, with 16 positions matching TRBD2. CDR3 length: 17 amino acids. Germline V lookup: CDR1 SGHKS, CDR2 YYEKEE (reference sequence). J was trimmed by 2 bases and V by 5 bases; bases with no gene match: 7. The CDR3 reads CASRMTGTSGRAYEQYL. In DNA form, the CDR3 reads TGTGCCAGCAGGATGACAGGGACTAGCGGGAGGGCCTACGAGCAGTACCTC.

A word on this clonotype: One junction end disagrees with the germline gene, perhaps due to a read error. The genes are TRBV5-5 and TRBJ2-1; perhaps D is TRBD1 or TRBD2 (6 bases each). The germline CDR1 and CDR2 sequences are SGHKS and YYEKEE (reference sequence). The CDR3 spans 14 residues. The CDR3 is CASSSRGGGNDQFF. The CDR3 DNA follows: TGTGCCAGCAGCTCCCGAGGGGGAGGCAATGATCAGTTCTTC.

This clonotype has a handful of counts. A much larger clone lies one base from this, so it may be a read error. This chain connects TRBV11-2 to TRBJ2-1, with D perhaps TRBD1 (6 bases). Germline V lookup: CDR1 SGHAT, CDR2 FQNNGV. The CDR3 is 12 amino acids. V was clipped by 5 bases and J by 10 bases, with 12 bases between them. Here the CDR3 DNA reads TGTGCCAGCAGCCTCGGACAGAGCGAGCAGTTCTTC. Translation gives CASSLGQSEQFF.

The chain joins TRBV4-1 to TRBJ2-1; 10 bases match TRBD2. Losses at the gene ends were 3 bases for V and 7 bases for J; bases not matched to a gene: 15. The CDR3 totals 18 residues. Germline V gene lookup returns CDR1 MGHRA and CDR2 YSYEKL. The CDR3 here is CASSHPGKTSGYYNEQFF. In DNA form, the CDR3 reads TGCGCCAGCAGCCATCCAGGGAAGACTAGCGGGTATTATAATGAGCAGTTCTTC.

As for this clonotype: The conserved closing phenylalanine or tryptophan is absent in this CDR3, likely reflecting a read error. The chain has TRBV11-1 and TRBJ2-7; D gene unclear. Germline CDR1 reads SGHAT; CDR2 reads FQDESV (reference sequence). The V and J ends lost 1 base and 5 bases respectively, with 9 bases between them. This CDR3 region has 13 residues. Here the CDR3 DNA reads TGTGCCAGCAGCTTAGGAAACCTCCACGAGCAGTACTTA. This codes for CASSLGNLHEQYL.

This clonotype was detected once. The CDR3 DNA sequence: TGTGCCAGCGTCCTTCAAAACGTGGTTGAAGCTTTCTTT. Protein product: CASVLQNVVEAFF. This chain uses TRBV12-3 or TRBV12-4 with TRBJ1-1; D call uncertain. This CDR3 region has 13 residues. The germline V and J ends were trimmed by 8 bases and 7 bases, with 17 bases remaining between them.

The table lists this clonotype with many counts. This chain connects TRBV6-5 to TRBJ2-6; D might be TRBD2 (5 bases). This CDR3 is 17 amino acids long. Per the germline V gene, CDR1 is MNHEY and CDR2 is SVGAGI. V lost 7 bases, J lost 2 bases, and 18 bases lay in between. CDR3 residues: CASTLQFLTTGANVLTF. The CDR3 DNA follows: TGTGCCAGCACTTTACAGTTTTTGACTACTGGGGCCAACGTCCTGACTTTC.

This clonotype was recorded at least ten times. The J gene is TRBJ2-3, the V gene TRBV11-3, with a tentative D call TRBD2 (5 bases). This CDR3 is built from 13 residues. The V gene's germline CDR1 is SGHNT and CDR2 YENEEA. The V gene lost 5 bases and the J gene lost 5 bases, with 11 bases spanning the gap. This chain's CDR3 is CASSEGTQDTQYF. In DNA form, the CDR3 reads TGTGCCAGCAGCGAGGGCACACAAGATACGCAGTATTTT.

Concerning this clonotype itself: One end of the junction is discordant with germline, which a read error may explain. This sequence joins TRBV11-2 and TRBJ1-6; D is possibly TRBD1 (6 bases). The CDR3 contains 12 residues. Germline CDR1 reads SGHAT; CDR2 reads FQNNGV. This CDR3 is CASSLSAGALRF. CDR3 bases: TGTGCCAGTAGCCTCTCCGCAGGGGCCCTCCGCTTT.

To note about this clonotype: A read error is possible here, since a much larger clone lies one base away. The chain uses TRBV12-3 or TRBV12-4 and TRBJ1-2; a possible D gene is TRBD1 (5 bases). This CDR3 has 13 amino acids. The DNA of the CDR3 is TGTGCCGGCAGTTTGGCATCAGGGTATGGCTACACCTTC. Protein: CAGSLASGYGYTF.

On this clonotype itself: Sequence at one end of the junction differs from germline and may be a read error. The rearrangement joins TRBV5-4 to TRBJ2-1, with D perhaps matching TRBD1 or TRBD2 (6 bases each). Germline V gene lookup returns CDR1 SGHNT and CDR2 YYREEE (reference sequence). The CDR3 has 14 residues. The CDR3 DNA sequence: TGTGCCAGCAGAGCTACAGGGAGGTACAATGAGCAGTTCTTT. Protein sequence: CASRATGRYNEQFF.

Points on this clonotype: One end of the junction does not line up with germline, which may come from a read error. The V call is TRBV6-5, the J call TRBJ2-7; the D gene is possibly TRBD1 (6 bases). This CDR3 comprises 16 residues. Germline V gives CDR1 MNHEY, CDR2 SVGAGI. The CDR3 sequence is CVSSRARDTSSYEQYF. The CDR3 coding sequence is TGTGTCAGCAGCCGGGCCAGGGACACGAGCTCCTACGAGCAGTACTTC.

This clonotype was observed many times. This rearrangement joins TRBV6-2 or TRBV6-3 to TRBJ1-2; D is uncertain. The CDR3 length is 14 residues. Deletions cut 0 bases from V and 8 bases from J, with 13 bases between. Per germline, CDR1 MNHEY and CDR2 SVGEGT. The CDR3: CASSYSGGVRGYTF. The CDR3 DNA reads TGTGCCAGCAGTTACTCGGGTGGAGTAAGAGGCTACACCTTC.

This clonotype occurred once. The rearrangement uses TRBV11-2 and TRBJ2-1; D gene ambiguous. This CDR3 is built from 13 residues. Trimming stripped 5 bases from V and 5 bases from J, with 10 bases between. Germline loops: CDR1 SGHAT, CDR2 FQNNGV. The CDR3 sequence: CASSGDPDNEQFF. DNA of the CDR3: TGTGCCAGCAGCGGGGATCCAGACAATGAGCAGTTCTTC.

The V call is TRBV14, the J call TRBJ2-7, with D maybe TRBD2 (7 bases). CDR1 SGHDN and CDR2 FVKESK come from the germline V gene. This CDR3 has 19 amino acids. V lost 1 base, J lost 6 bases, and 28 bases lay in between. CDR3 amino acids: CASSQGFTGRGSWMFEQYF. The CDR3 bases are TGTGCCAGCAGCCAAGGGTTTACAGGGAGGGGTAGTTGGATGTTCGAGCAGTACTTC.